This T cell receptor (beta chain) was found in a study of CD4 T cells in relation to SARS-CoV-2 and coronaviruses. Across the whole study: ViraFEST: approximately nine-day antigen culture of PBMCs, then TCR beta CDR3 sequencing. The HLA restriction of the shared crossreactive spike epitopes was mapped.

Before the COVID-19 pandemic, during about 2010-2019, CD4+ T cells were taken from unexposed donors. The cells were cultured for about ten days before CD4+ T cells were isolated. Clones were sequenced by immunoSEQ multiplex PCR, and TCRdb holds only the in-frame ones, with some missing. The table records 10,000 to 11,000 clones, around 80% of them present only once. The V end lost 5 bases, the J end lost 6 bases, and 12 bases lay between the germline ends. Germline loops: CDR1 SGHRS, CDR2 YFSETQ. The CDR3 is made up of 13 amino acids. This clone was seen a few times. Its antigen remains unknown. The sequence was collected from a human donor in good health. The V gene is TRBV5-1, the J gene TRBJ2-1; no clear D. The sample taken for sequencing was CD4+ T cells from PBMCs, cultured in vitro. CDR3 protein: CASRVPVSNEQFF. The CDR3 nucleotides are TGCGCCAGCAGGGTACCAGTAAGCAATGAGCAGTTCTTC.